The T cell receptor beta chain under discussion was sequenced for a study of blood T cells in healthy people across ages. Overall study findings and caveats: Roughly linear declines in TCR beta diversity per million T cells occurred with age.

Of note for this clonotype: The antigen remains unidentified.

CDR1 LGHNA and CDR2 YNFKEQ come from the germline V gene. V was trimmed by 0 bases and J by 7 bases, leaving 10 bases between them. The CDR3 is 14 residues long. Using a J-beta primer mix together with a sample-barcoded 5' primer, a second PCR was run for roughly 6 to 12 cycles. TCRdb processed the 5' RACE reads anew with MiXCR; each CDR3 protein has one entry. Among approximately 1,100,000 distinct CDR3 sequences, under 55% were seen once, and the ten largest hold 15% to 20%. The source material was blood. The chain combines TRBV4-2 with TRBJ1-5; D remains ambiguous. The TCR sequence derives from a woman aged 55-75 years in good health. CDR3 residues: CASSQDNRAQPQHF. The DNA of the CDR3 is TGTGCCAGCAGCCAAGATAATCGGGCGCAGCCCCAGCATTTT.